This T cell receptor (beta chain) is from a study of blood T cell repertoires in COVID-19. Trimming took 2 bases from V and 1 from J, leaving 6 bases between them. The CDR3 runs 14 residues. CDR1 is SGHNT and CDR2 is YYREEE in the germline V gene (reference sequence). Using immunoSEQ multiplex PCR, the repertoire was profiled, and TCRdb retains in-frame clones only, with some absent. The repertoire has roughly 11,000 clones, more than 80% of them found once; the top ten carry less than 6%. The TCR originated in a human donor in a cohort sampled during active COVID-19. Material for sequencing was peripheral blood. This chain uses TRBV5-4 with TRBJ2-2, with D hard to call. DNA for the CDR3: TGTGCCAGCAGCTTCTTACAGAACACCGGGGAGCTGTTTTTT. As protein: CASSFLQNTGELFF. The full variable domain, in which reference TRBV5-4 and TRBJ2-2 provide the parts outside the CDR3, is ETGVTQSPTHLIKTRGQQVTLRCSSQSGHNTVSWYQQALGQGPQFIFQYYREEENGRGNFPPRFSGLQFPNYSSELNVNALELDDSALYLCASSFLQNTGELFFGEGSRLTVL.